A selection of T cell receptor beta chains follows, all from one sample in a study of beta chain features in type 1 diabetes. Profiled with immunoSEQ multiplex PCR; TCRdb holds only in-frame clones, not every one. Among roughly 400,000 clones listed, roughly 16% were seen once. The sequencing input was naive CD4+ T cells from blood. All receptors derive from a woman aged 18-35 years in good health. CDR3s include the opening cysteine and the closing phenylalanine or tryptophan.

v_gene | CDR3aa
TRBV5-4 | CAIQGSSGRESYNEQFF
TRBV11-3 | CASSLGGANTGELFF
TRBV7-9 | CASSLRGGHGTGELFF
TRBV30 | CAWSVPGFGYTF
TRBV9 | CASSPSREAGKDEQYF
TRBV7-9 | CASRRTGSRDTDTQYF
TRBV5-1 | CASSLVGTGGYNEQFF
TRBV5-4 | CASSFRATNEKLFF
TRBV28 | CASNLLAGGNEQFF
TRBV11-3 | CASSLDRDTGELFF
TRBV28 | CASSLWTGGGTEAFF
TRBV9 | CASSVAGTHGQEEQFF
TRBV29-1 | CSIADRSNQPQHF
TRBV4-1 | CASSQDRVAYNEQFF
TRBV6-5 | CASRRGGYNEQFF
TRBV30 | CAWGTSAGYTF
TRBV5-1 | CASSKDRELGEQYF
TRBV18 | CASSPGQGPGYGYTF
TRBV30 | CAWSSGQGFSYEQYF
TRBV10-2 | CASRTTGTYGYTF
TRBV7-9 | CASSPQTGIVIYEQYF
TRBV19 | CASSPKTGATYNEQFF
TRBV18 | CASSMGQENQPQHF
TRBV30 | CAWSIYRGSRETQYF
TRBV28 | CASSLVGGRAQDTQYF
TRBV7-2 | CASSLAGGPLASTDTQYF
TRBV6-1 | CASSLKLGANTEAFF
TRBV18 | CASSGQGTGANVLTF
TRBV29-1 | CSVDSGRYNEQFF
TRBV18 | CASSLVAVSTEAFF
TRBV9 | CASSVEGLAGVGEQFF
TRBV25-1 | CASSSAGVVTGELFF
TRBV5-4 | CASSSRQVPTSAHIQYF
TRBV30 | CAWSVTGSRYEQYF
TRBV29-1 | CSVEARDRVIYGYTF
TRBV4-1 | CASSRGLAGLLTDTQYF
TRBV10-3 | CAISELAGGTDTQYF
TRBV7-8 | CASSPGAQETQYF
TRBV5-4 | CASSSSTSGRHEQYF
TRBV9 | CASGGETGVRAQYF
TRBV7-3 | CASSSGLAGGEQYF
TRBV9 | CASSDDRGRVGNTEAFF
TRBV5-1 | CASSLPTVHTGELFF
TRBV7-9 | CASSMLAGVYGNEQFF
TRBV28 | CASRNYRAGIQYF
TRBV4-1 | CASSLSGTASSGNTIYF
TRBV29-1 | CSVLAYNEQFF
TRBV21-1 | CASSKALGHRGNTGELFF
TRBV7-9 | CASSRQTGVRTEAFF